Listed below are T cell receptor beta chains from one sample, sequenced in a study of T cell repertoires in ileal Crohn's disease. The method was immunoSEQ multiplex PCR; TCRdb's version includes in-frame clones alone and lacks a portion of them. The sample has thousands of clones; about 78% are singletons. Material: ileal tissue. The receptors were sampled from an adult with Crohn's disease. Each CDR3 is given with its conserved first and last residue. The D gene is left open where the match is weak. Clone size appears in some rows only: once, few, many, or a class for an expanded clone.

>TRBJ1-2|TRBV11-2|.|.
CASSSTGSQGYTF
TGTGCCAGCAGCTCCACAGGGTCTCAAGGCTACACCTTC
>TRBJ1-6|TRBV5-1|.|.
CAPPEGEIYYNSPLHF
TGCGCCCCCCCCGAGGGGGAGATCTACTATAATTCACCCCTCCACTTT
>TRBJ2-3|TRBV19|.|.
CASSIESLGTDTQYF
TGTGCCAGTAGTATCGAGAGTTTGGGCACAGATACGCAGTATTTT
>TRBJ2-7|TRBV9|.|.
CASSVTLSEGESYEQYF
TGTGCCAGCAGCGTAACCCTGAGTGAGGGAGAGTCGTACGAGCAGTACTTC
>TRBJ2-5|TRBV4-2|.|.
CASGRGGQETQYF
TGTGCCAGCGGGAGGGGGGGCCAAGAGACCCAGTACTTC
>TRBJ1-2|TRBV11-1|TRBD1|.
CASSSPGQGRYTF
TGTGCCAGCAGCTCTCCGGGACAGGGACGCTACACCTTC
>TRBJ2-5|TRBV11-2|.|.
CASSPGYRETQYF
TGTGCCAGCAGCCCAGGGTATAGGGAGACCCAGTACTTC
>TRBJ1-2|TRBV27|.|once
CASSRAGVYGYTF
TGTGCCAGCAGCCGGGCAGGGGTATATGGCTACACCTTC
>TRBJ1-2|TRBV27|.|few
CASSPGSGRGNYGYTF
TGTGCCAGCAGTCCTGGCAGCGGACGGGGGAACTATGGCTACACCTTC
>TRBJ1-2|TRBV30|.|.
CAWSGGLRGYTF
TGTGCCTGGTCCGGTGGGCTCCGGGGCTACACCTTC
>TRBJ2-6|TRBV5-8|.|.
CASSLETGSGANVLTF
TGTGCCAGCAGCTTAGAAACAGGCTCTGGGGCCAACGTCCTGACTTTC
>TRBJ1-1|TRBV7-2|.|.
CASSLMGPTLNTEAFF
TGTGCCAGCAGCTTAATGGGGCCGACACTCAACACTGAAGCTTTCTTT
>TRBJ1-1|TRBV30|.|.
CAWRDSGNTEAFF
TGTGCCTGGAGGGACAGTGGGAACACTGAAGCTTTCTTT
>TRBJ2-5|TRBV6-6|.|.
CASSYSTRETQYF
TGTGCCAGCAGTTACTCGACTCGCGAGACCCAGTACTTC
>TRBJ2-1|TRBV2|TRBD2|.
CASKPSGANEQFF
TGTGCCAGCAAACCTAGCGGGGCCAATGAGCAGTTCTTC
>TRBJ2-1|TRBV19|.|few
CASSILQGRNEQFF
TGTGCCAGTAGTATATTACAGGGCAGGAATGAGCAGTTCTTC
>TRBJ1-6|TRBV7-9|TRBD1|.
CASSRDRYNSPLHF
TGTGCCAGCAGCCGGGACAGATATAATTCACCCCTCCACTTT
>TRBJ2-2|TRBV25-1|.|.
CASKGVGTGELFF
TGTGCCAGCAAAGGGGTCGGGACCGGGGAGCTGTTTTTT
>TRBJ1-5|TRBV19|.|.
CASSMVGEVGNQPQHF
TGTGCCAGTAGTATGGTAGGGGAGGTGGGCAATCAGCCCCAGCATTTT
>TRBJ2-7|TRBV10-2|.|once
CASSVAVYEQYF
TGCGCCAGCAGTGTCGCGGTCTACGAGCAGTACTTC
>TRBJ2-7|TRBV6-5|TRBD1|.
CASRAAGTGVVEQYF
TGTGCCAGCAGAGCGGCCGGGACAGGGGTCGTCGAGCAGTACTTC
>TRBJ2-6|TRBV9|.|.
CASSVESVGSGANVLTF
TGTGCCAGCAGCGTAGAATCGGTTGGCTCTGGGGCCAACGTCCTGACTTTC
>TRBJ2-2|TRBV7-2|.|.
CASSSLVNAGELFF
TGTGCCAGCAGCTCACTAGTGAACGCCGGGGAGCTGTTTTTT
>TRBJ1-2|TRBV19|.|.
CASSRQSVTYGYTF
TGTGCCAGTAGTAGGCAGTCCGTTACCTATGGCTACACCTTC
>TRBJ1-4|TRBV5-1|.|once
CASSPDSTNEKLFF
TGCGCCAGCAGCCCGGACAGTACTAATGAAAAACTGTTTTTT
>TRBJ1-3|TRBV6-4|.|.
CASSDCRDPSGNTIYF
TGTGCCAGCAGTGACTGCAGGGATCCCTCTGGAAACACCATATATTTT
>TRBJ2-3|TRBV10-3|.|.
CAISESQASTDTQYF
TGTGCCATCAGTGAGTCCCAGGCAAGCACAGATACGCAGTATTTT
>TRBJ1-6|TRBV6-1|TRBD1|.
CASIKGAYNSPLHF
TGTGCCAGCATAAAGGGGGCGTATAATTCACCCCTCCACTTT
>TRBJ1-4|TRBV5-6|.|.
CASSPDSSNEKLFF
TGTGCCAGCAGTCCTGACTCGTCTAATGAAAAACTGTTTTTT
>TRBJ1-1|TRBV6-1|.|.
CASSEAGGPTTEAFF
TGTGCCAGCAGTGAAGCGGGGGGTCCGACCACTGAAGCTTTCTTT
>TRBJ2-1|TRBV18|TRBD1|.
CASSPATGGSYNEQFF
TGTGCCAGCTCTCCAGCGACAGGGGGATCCTACAATGAGCAGTTCTTC
>TRBJ1-2|TRBV6-1|.|.
CASSEASRASGGYTF
TGTGCCAGCAGTGAAGCGAGTCGGGCAAGCGGTGGCTACACCTTC
>TRBJ2-3|TRBV2|TRBD2|.
CASSAGRAWDTQYF
TGTGCCAGCAGTGCCGGGAGGGCCTGGGATACGCAGTATTTT
>TRBJ2-3|TRBV2|.|.
CASTQNTDTQYF
TGTGCCAGCACCCAGAACACAGATACGCAGTATTTT
>TRBJ1-5|TRBV11-2|.|.
CASSSAPGREQPQHF
TGTGCCAGCAGCTCAGCCCCAGGGAGGGAACAGCCCCAGCATTTT
>TRBJ2-2|TRBV11-2|.|few
CASSFDNWGAGELFF
TGTGCCAGCAGCTTCGATAACTGGGGGGCCGGGGAGCTGTTTTTT
>TRBJ1-2|TRBV10-1|TRBD1|few
CASSGQGVQANYGYTF
TGCGCCAGCAGTGGACAGGGCGTACAAGCTAACTATGGCTACACCTTC
>TRBJ1-1|TRBV6-6|TRBD1|.
CASQGANTEAFF
TGTGCCAGTCAGGGGGCGAACACTGAAGCTTTCTTT
>TRBJ2-2|TRBV30|.|.
CAWSAYNTGELFF
TGTGCCTGGAGTGCCTATAACACCGGGGAGCTGTTTTTT